The 30 T cell receptor beta chains listed next were all sequenced from one sample in a study of blood T cell repertoires in COVID-19. The table came from immunoSEQ multiplex PCR; TCRdb's copy has only in-frame clones and leaves some out. The table lists approximately 250,000 clones, over 75% of them singletons. Sequencing was carried out using peripheral blood. All receptors derive from a human donor in a cohort sampled during active COVID-19.

The chain joins TRBV24-1 to TRBJ1-2; D remains unclear. V lost 5 bases and J 9 bases, leaving 12 bases between the germline ends. Looked up from germline, CDR1 is KGHDR and CDR2 is SFDVKD. The CDR3 spans 12 residues. CDR3 bases: TGTGCCACCAGTGGGGAGTGGTCGAGCTACACCTTC. Amino acids: CATSGEWSSYTF.

V gene TRBV10-2 combines with J gene TRBJ2-2, with TRBD1 identical over 8 bases. The CDR3 runs 13 residues. J was trimmed by 5 bases and V by 4 bases; bases with no gene match: 0. CDR1 WSHSY and CDR2 SAAADI come from the germline V gene. DNA of the CDR3: TGCGCCAGCAGTGGGACAGGGACCGGGGAGCTGTTTTTT. Translated, it gives CASSGTGTGELFF.

The chain links TRBV5-1 to TRBJ1-5; the D is unclear. CDR1 is SGHRS, CDR2 YFSETQ, per germline. This CDR3 comprises 14 residues. V lost 0 bases and J 3 bases, leaving 7 bases between the germline ends. Here the CDR3 reads CASSLGGHNQPQHF. For the CDR3, the DNA is TGCGCCAGCAGCTTGGGAGGCCACAATCAGCCCCAGCATTTT.

The chain employs TRBV7-8 and TRBJ1-2, with D perhaps matching TRBD1 (5 bases). The CDR3 runs 14 residues. Germline V gene data show CDR1 as SGHVS and CDR2 as FQNEAQ. V lost 0 bases to trimming and J lost 7 bases, with 12 bases between them. The CDR3 nucleotides are TGTGCCAGCAGCTTAGCGGGATCAGGGATTGGCTACACCTTC. Translation: CASSLAGSGIGYTF.

V is TRBV5-1 and J is TRBJ1-1, with 8 positions matching TRBD1. J gave up 6 bases and V 0 bases, and 10 bases lay outside the gene matches. This CDR3 has 16 amino acids. Germline lookup yields CDR1 SGHRS and CDR2 YFSETQ. Here the CDR3 reads CASSLGWSGGESEAFF. DNA for the CDR3: TGCGCCAGCAGCTTGGGGTGGTCAGGGGGCGAGTCTGAAGCTTTCTTT.

The chain has TRBV29-1 and TRBJ1-2; maybe TRBD1 (5 bases). The germline CDR1 and CDR2 sequences are SQVTM and ANQGSEA. This CDR3 is 15 amino acids long. Trimming shortened V by 0 bases and J by 5 bases, and 16 bases separated the two germline ends. This chain's CDR3 is CSVEDGGTYLYGYTF. The CDR3 DNA follows: TGCAGCGTTGAAGATGGGGGGACCTACCTTTATGGCTACACCTTC. Complete variable domain (other parts from reference TRBV29-1 and TRBJ1-2): SAVISQKPSRDICQRGTSLTIQCQVDSQVTMMFWYRQQPGQSLTLIATANQGSEATYESGFVIDKFPISRPNLTFSTLTVSNMSPEDSSIYLCSVEDGGTYLYGYTFGSGTRLTVV.

V and J are TRBV6-5 and TRBJ1-1; 9 bases match TRBD1. Germline CDR1 MNHEY, CDR2 SVGAGI. CDR3 length: 14 amino acids. V lost 6 bases to trimming and J lost 4 bases; unmatched junction nucleotides: 6. CDR3 loop: CASRPGQGGTEAFF. The CDR3 bases are TGTGCCAGCAGGCCGGGACAGGGCGGCACTGAAGCTTTCTTT.

This chain connects TRBV7-2 to TRBJ2-7; TRBD2 might be the D (6 bases). The CDR3 contains 21 residues. CDR1 and CDR2 (germline): SGHTA, FQGNSA. Between the trimmed V and J ends, which lost 0 bases and 1 base, there was a span of 28 bases. CDR3 in DNA: TGTGCCAGCAGCTTAGCGGTATCAGGAGGGACGGTTTTCGGGATTTCCTACGAGCAGTACTTC. Encoded protein: CASSLAVSGGTVFGISYEQYF.

This sequence joins TRBV19 and TRBJ2-7, with TRBD1 identical over 9 bases. CDR1 is LNHDA, CDR2 SQIVND, per germline (reference sequence). There are 15 residues in the CDR3. Losses at the gene ends were 2 bases for V and 2 bases for J; bases not matched to a gene: 4. CDR3 amino acids: CASSIPGQGPYEQYF. The CDR3 DNA reads as TGTGCCAGTAGTATACCGGGACAGGGACCCTACGAGCAGTACTTC.

The V gene is TRBV5-5, the J gene TRBJ1-4, with D possibly TRBD1 on 5 matching bases. There are 15 residues in the CDR3. Germline lookup yields CDR1 SGHKS and CDR2 YYEKEE (reference sequence). Trimming took 0 bases from V and 4 from J, leaving 10 bases between them. CDR3 in amino acids: CASSLAAGYNEKLFF. The CDR3 DNA reads TGTGCCAGCAGCTTGGCCGCAGGGTATAATGAAAAACTGTTTTTT.

The table lists this clone with a few counts. This rearrangement joins TRBV7-9 to TRBJ2-7; TRBD2 matches at 9 bases. The CDR3 has 12 amino acids. V was pared by 8 bases and J by 5 bases, with 4 bases of the junction left unmatched. Per the germline V gene, CDR1 is SEHNR and CDR2 is FQNEAQ (reference sequence). DNA of the CDR3: TGTGCCAGCTCGAGCGGGAGGAACGAGCAGTACTTC. Translating it yields CASSSGRNEQYF.

The gene calls are TRBV7-2 and TRBJ2-1, with a weak D call TRBD1 (6 bases). V shed 6 bases and J shed 5 bases, with 20 bases lying between them. In germline, CDR1 is SGHTA, CDR2 FQGNSA. The CDR3 spans 16 residues. CDR3 protein: CASSPGRGRVDNEQFF. Written as DNA, the CDR3 is TGTGCCAGCAGTCCCGGCAGGGGTAGGGTGGACAATGAGCAGTTCTTC.

The chain joins TRBV27 to TRBJ2-1; D ambiguous. Germline CDR1 reads MNHEY; CDR2 reads SMNVEV (reference sequence). The CDR3 loop spans 15 amino acids. V was clipped by 3 bases and J by 4 bases, with 13 bases between them. CDR3 sequence (DNA): TGTGCCAGCAGTTTTCGCGAAGCCTATTACAATGAGCAGTTCTTC. Its translation is CASSFREAYYNEQFF.

The V call is TRBV20-1, the J call TRBJ2-7; perhaps TRBD2 as D (5 bases). This CDR3 region has 14 residues. CDR1 and CDR2 (germline): DFQATT, SNEGSKA (reference sequence). V shed 3 bases and J shed 1 base, with 13 bases lying between them. The CDR3 region has the DNA TGCAGTGCTAGTTCGGGATCGGCTTCCTACGAGCAGTACTTC. Amino acids: CSASSGSASYEQYF.

The chain combines TRBV13 with TRBJ1-2; D ambiguous. Trimming shortened V by 4 bases and J by 0 bases, and 15 bases separated the two germline ends. The germline gives CDR1 PRHDT, CDR2 FYEKMQ (reference sequence). The CDR3 contains 16 residues. This CDR3 reads CASSSGGVLANYGYTF. DNA for the CDR3: TGTGCCAGCAGCTCCGGCGGGGTTTTAGCTAACTATGGCTACACCTTC.

This chain joins TRBV5-6 and TRBJ2-7, with 10 bases aligning to TRBD1. CDR3 length: 15 amino acids. Looked up from germline, CDR1 is SGHDT and CDR2 is YYEEEE. With V trimmed by 1 base and J by 1 base, 2 bases remained unmatched. The CDR3 reads CASSLTGQGSYEQYF. Here the CDR3 DNA reads TGTGCCAGCAGCTTGACGGGACAGGGGTCCTACGAGCAGTACTTC.

The rearrangement uses TRBV10-2 and TRBJ2-7; maybe TRBD1 (7 bases). Germline assignment: CDR1 WSHSY and CDR2 SAAADI. V lost 6 bases to trimming and J lost 2 bases, with 14 bases between them. This CDR3 has 14 amino acids. In DNA, the CDR3 is TGCGCCAGCAGCCGCGGCAGGGGGGCCTACGAGCAGTACTTC. Encoded protein: CASSRGRGAYEQYF.

V usage is TRBV29-1 and J usage is TRBJ1-2; D not resolved. Germline assignment: CDR1 SQVTM and CDR2 ANQGSEA. The CDR3 is 12 residues long. The V and J ends lost 7 bases and 2 bases respectively, with 11 bases between them. CDR3: CSAGLTNYGYTF. Written as DNA, the CDR3 is TGCAGCGCCGGACTAACCAACTATGGCTACACCTTC.

This clone was detected once. The chain has TRBV5-1 and TRBJ2-4; D may be TRBD2 (6 bases). Germline V gene lookup returns CDR1 SGHRS and CDR2 YFSETQ. Trimming left V 1 base short and J 0 bases short, with 11 bases between. CDR3 length: 16 residues. CDR3 DNA: TGCGCCAGCAGCTTGCTACCGGGACTAGCCAAAAACATTCAGTACTTC. Amino acids: CASSLLPGLAKNIQYF.

The V gene is TRBV6-6, the J gene TRBJ2-1, with a possible D match to TRBD1 (5 bases). CDR3 length: 13 amino acids. Between the trimmed V and J ends, which lost 5 bases and 7 bases, there was a span of 12 bases. Germline V gene data show CDR1 as MNHNY and CDR2 as SVGAGI (reference sequence). CDR3 sequence: CASSTTVGNEQFF. The CDR3 DNA follows: TGTGCCAGCAGTACGACAGTCGGTAATGAGCAGTTCTTC.

This chain uses TRBV28 with TRBJ2-7; possibly TRBD1 for D (5 bases). The CDR3 covers 13 residues. Trimming stripped 6 bases from V and 5 bases from J, with 14 bases between. Looked up from germline, CDR1 is MDHEN and CDR2 is SYDVKM. CDR3 DNA: TGTGCCAGCAGCCCTCCTGACAGACACGAGCAGTACTTC. Translating it yields CASSPPDRHEQYF. Using reference TRBV28 and TRBJ2-7 for the parts outside the CDR3, the full variable domain is DVKVTQSSRYLVKRTGEKVFLECVQDMDHENMFWYRQDPGLGLRLIYFSYDVKMKEKGDIPEGYSVSREKKERFSLILESASTNQTSMYLCASSPPDRHEQYFGPGTRLTVT.

This chain joins TRBV5-1 and TRBJ2-1; no reliable D call. The V end lost 4 bases, the J end lost 5 bases, and 4 bases lay between the germline ends. The CDR3 has 11 residues. CDR1 SGHRS and CDR2 YFSETQ come from the germline V gene. This CDR3 reads CASSQNNEQFF. The CDR3 DNA is TGCGCCAGCAGCCAAAACAATGAGCAGTTCTTC.

The chain carries TRBV4-2 and TRBJ2-3; 12 bases line up with TRBD2. This CDR3 has 16 residues. CDR1 LGHNA and CDR2 YNFKEQ come from the germline V gene. V lost 5 bases to trimming and J lost 1 base; unmatched junction nucleotides: 4. The CDR3 region is CASSRRLAGGTDTQYF. In nucleotides, the CDR3 is TGTGCCAGCAGCAGGCGACTAGCGGGGGGCACAGATACGCAGTATTTT.

The gene calls are TRBV4-1 and TRBJ2-7, with TRBD2 matching 14 bases. Germline values: CDR1 MGHRA, CDR2 YSYEKL. This CDR3 has 17 residues. J gave up 10 bases and V 1 base, and 12 bases lay outside the gene matches. The DNA for the CDR3 is TGCGCCAGCAGCCAAGCTGAGGGTCTTGGACTAGCGGGGGGCCAGTACTTC. Encoded protein: CASSQAEGLGLAGGQYF.

The chain couples TRBV27 to TRBJ2-3, with D tentatively TRBD2 (6 bases). This CDR3 spans 19 amino acids. Looked up from germline, CDR1 is MNHEY and CDR2 is SMNVEV (reference sequence). Trimming left V 3 bases short and J 0 bases short, with 22 bases between. CDR3 region: CASSFDPWGTGTSTDTQYF. The CDR3 DNA follows: TGTGCCAGCAGTTTTGATCCATGGGGGACTGGTACTAGCACAGATACGCAGTATTTT.

This chain connects TRBV7-9 to TRBJ2-5; weak D call: TRBD1 (6 bases). Germline-derived CDR1 and CDR2 are SEHNR and FQNEAQ (reference sequence). CDR3 length equals 16 residues. V was clipped by 5 bases and J by 5 bases, with 21 bases between them. CDR3 residues: CASSHSGTRAGETQYF. In DNA form, the CDR3 reads TGTGCCAGCAGCCATAGTGGGACACGAGCTGGGGAGACCCAGTACTTC.

The rearrangement joins TRBV15 to TRBJ1-5, with 9 bases lining up with TRBD1. V was clipped by 1 base and J by 4 bases; unmatched bases: 8. Looked up from germline, CDR1 is LNHNV and CDR2 is YYDKDF (reference sequence). This CDR3 spans 17 amino acids. The CDR3 DNA reads as TGTGCCACCAGCAGAGCTAAACAGGGGGCGCGAAATCAGCCCCAGCATTTT. The encoded protein is CATSRAKQGARNQPQHF. Looking up the rest from reference TRBV15 and TRBJ1-5 gives the full variable domain: DAMVIQNPRYQVTQFGKPVTLSCSQTLNHNVMYWYQQKSSQAPKLLFHYYDKDFNNEADTPDNFQSRRPNTSFCFLDIRSPGLGDTAMYLCATSRAKQGARNQPQHFGDGTRLSIL.

The genes are TRBV4-2 and TRBJ1-2, with D perhaps TRBD1 (5 bases). Trimming removed 0 bases at V and 10 bases at J, with 9 bases between. The CDR3 spans 12 residues. The germline CDR1 and CDR2 sequences are LGHNA and YNFKEQ. The CDR3: CASSQDLGVYTF. As DNA, the CDR3 is TGTGCCAGCAGCCAAGATCTAGGGGTCTACACCTTC.

This clone was seen just once. This rearrangement joins TRBV20-1 to TRBJ2-3, with D possibly matching TRBD2 (6 bases). Germline CDR1 DFQATT, CDR2 SNEGSKA (reference sequence). The length of the CDR3 is 11 residues. Trimming cost V 5 bases and J 5 bases, with 8 bases left between them. CDR3 in amino acids: CSALGGDTQYF. CDR3 nucleotides: TGCAGTGCTCTCGGGGGAGATACGCAGTATTTT.

The chain carries TRBV7-2 and TRBJ2-3, with D perhaps TRBD1 (6 bases). Germline values: CDR1 SGHTA, CDR2 FQGNSA. There are 13 residues in the CDR3. The V end lost 5 bases, the J end lost 5 bases, and 11 bases lay between the germline ends. The CDR3 region has the DNA TGTGCCAGCAGCGGGGGACATGGAGATACGCAGTATTTT. Translated, it gives CASSGGHGDTQYF.